Shown below are 27 T cell receptor beta chains from a single sample sequenced in a study of CD8+ T cells in alopecia areata. Extracted RNA was reverse transcribed, and the resulting cDNA served as sequencing template. Assay used: immunoSEQ multiplex PCR; TCRdb lists only in-frame clones, some missing. The sample yields about 40,000 clones, around 90% seen once. Stated treatment: oral pan-JAK inhibitor, 5-10 mg twice daily. The specimen was CD8+ T cells sorted from blood, collected at week 24, from a patient treated with tofacitinib. The receptor source for this set is a human donor with alopecia areata.

The V call is TRBV7-9, the J call TRBJ2-7; D perhaps matches TRBD2 (6 bases). CDR3 length: 14 residues. Germline V gene lookup returns CDR1 SEHNR and CDR2 FQNEAQ (reference sequence). Trimming took off 5 bases at V and 4 bases at J, with 15 bases between the two ends. The CDR3 DNA sequence: TGTGCCAGCAGCGCGGAGGGGTCCCCTTACGAGCAGTACTTC. Its translation is CASSAEGSPYEQYF.

The rearrangement links TRBV27 to TRBJ2-7; D gene unclear. CDR1 MNHEY and CDR2 SMNVEV come from the germline V gene (reference sequence). Trimming stripped 4 bases from V and 2 bases from J, with 12 bases between. CDR3 length: 14 amino acids. In DNA, the CDR3 is TGTGCCAGCAGTTCCGCCCTTAAGACCTACGAGCAGTACTTC. Translated, it gives CASSSALKTYEQYF.

The gene calls are TRBV7-9 and TRBJ1-2, with TRBD1 as a possible D gene (5 bases). The CDR3 has 14 amino acids. The V and J ends lost 7 bases and 4 bases respectively, with 16 bases between them. Looked up from germline, CDR1 is SEHNR and CDR2 is FQNEAQ (reference sequence). The CDR3 bases are TGTGCCAGCACCCCAGGTTGGGGGTCCTATGGCTACACCTTC. Translating it yields CASTPGWGSYGYTF.

V is TRBV7-2 and J is TRBJ2-4; D unclear. CDR1 and CDR2 from the germline V gene are SGHTA and FQGNSA. Trimming left V 1 base short and J 0 bases short, with 16 bases between. This CDR3 region has 18 residues. The CDR3 DNA sequence: TGTGCCAGCAGCTTAGTAGGCCAATACCCCCTAGCCAAAAACATTCAGTACTTC. Protein product: CASSLVGQYPLAKNIQYF.

The J gene is TRBJ2-1, the V gene TRBV4-3, with D tentatively TRBD1 (5 bases). V lost 0 bases to trimming and J lost 6 bases, with 12 bases between them. Germline-derived CDR1 and CDR2 are LGHNA and YSLEER. This CDR3 contains 15 residues. CDR3 in amino acids: CASSQDPREANEQFF. Written as DNA, the CDR3 is TGCGCCAGCAGCCAAGATCCCAGGGAAGCCAATGAGCAGTTCTTC.

The rearrangement uses TRBV10-3 and TRBJ2-5; perhaps TRBD2 as D (6 bases). The last part of the DNA fits TRBJ2-7 better; the J call may be wrong. The CDR3 totals 15 residues. Germline-derived CDR1 and CDR2 are ENHRY and SYGVKD. The CDR3 coding sequence is TGTGCCATCAGTGACCCGGGACTGTACCTCTACGAGCAGTACTTC. Translating gives CAISDPGLYLYEQYF.

This clone came up once. The rearrangement uses TRBV20-1 and TRBJ2-5; D uncertain. The J call may be faulty, since TRBJ2-7 better matches the DNA end. CDR1 is DFQATT and CDR2 is SNEGSKA in the germline V gene (reference sequence). CDR3 length: 11 amino acids. CDR3 sequence (DNA): TGCAGTGCTAGATTTCGCTACGAGCAGTACTTC. Its translation is CSARFRYEQYF.

This chain links TRBV13 with TRBJ2-7, with TRBD1 matching over 10 bases. The CDR3 spans 17 residues. V shed 6 bases, J shed 3 bases, and the junction held 14 bases outside the gene matches. Per germline, CDR1 PRHDT and CDR2 FYEKMQ (reference sequence). The CDR3 is CASSFPTGTGANYEQYF. The CDR3 region has the DNA TGTGCCAGCAGTTTCCCCACCGGGACAGGGGCTAACTACGAGCAGTACTTC.

This clone was seen once. CDR3 sequence reads: CASSPDRGDTEAFF. The DNA of the CDR3 is TGTGCCAGCAGTCCAGACAGGGGGGACACTGAAGCTTTCTTT. This rearrangement joins TRBV27 to TRBJ1-1, with TRBD1 identical over 9 bases. There are 14 residues in the CDR3. Germline loops: CDR1 MNHEY, CDR2 SMNVEV (reference sequence). The J segment lost 3 bases and the V segment lost 5 bases, leaving 4 bases of the junction unmatched.

The chain combines TRBV11-2 with TRBJ2-2; D remains unclear. Deletions cut 2 bases from V and 5 bases from J, with 6 bases between. This CDR3 is built from 13 residues. Germline V gene data show CDR1 as SGHAT and CDR2 as FQNNGV. The CDR3 bases are TGTGCCAGCAGCTTACGCTGGACCGGGGAGCTGTTTTTT. This translates into CASSLRWTGELFF. Full variable domain (remainder filled in from reference TRBV11-2 and TRBJ2-2): EAGVAQSPRYKIIEKRQSVAFWCNPISGHATLYWYQQILGQGPKLLIQFQNNGVVDDSQLPKDRFSAERLKGVDSTLKIQPAKLEDSAVYLCASSLRWTGELFFGEGSRLTVL.

The chain is built from TRBV28 and TRBJ2-5, with unresolved D. Per germline, CDR1 MDHEN and CDR2 SYDVKM. With 5 bases removed from V and 0 bases from J, the gap between germline ends came to 4 bases. This CDR3 is built from 12 residues. The CDR3 loop is CASSPHQETQYF. The CDR3, as DNA: TGTGCCAGCAGTCCTCACCAAGAGACCCAGTACTTC.

The chain recombines TRBV28 with TRBJ2-3; 10 bases align to TRBD2. The V segment lost 1 base and the J segment 2 bases; nucleotides outside the gene matches: 6. The CDR3 sequence is 17 residues long. Germline CDR1 and CDR2: MDHEN and SYDVKM. The CDR3 DNA is TGTGCCAGCAGTTTATCGCCTAGCGGGGGCCACACAGATACGCAGTATTTT. It is translated as CASSLSPSGGHTDTQYF.

Regarding this clone: Germline is not matched at one junction end, which may reflect a read error. The rearrangement uses TRBV7-7 and TRBJ2-5; D is tentatively TRBD1 or TRBD2 (5 bases each). TRBJ2-7 matches the DNA end more closely, so the J call is doubtful. Germline CDR1 SSHAT, CDR2 FNYEAQ (reference sequence). The CDR3 loop spans 15 amino acids. The CDR3 DNA is TGTGCTAGCAGCTTCCGGGACGGGTTATCCTACGAGCAGTACTTC. Protein: CASSFRDGLSYEQYF.

This CDR3 reads CSVEALEASSYEQYF. CDR3 coding DNA: TGCAGCGTTGAAGCCCTGGAAGCTAGCTCCTACGAGCAGTACTTC. The J gene is TRBJ2-7, the V gene TRBV29-1; D remains unclear. CDR3 length: 15 residues. V lost 1 base and J 0 bases, leaving 13 bases between the germline ends. Germline loops: CDR1 SQVTM, CDR2 ANQGSEA.

V is TRBV7-9 and J is TRBJ2-7, with TRBD1 matching over 10 bases. V gave up 5 bases and J gave up 7 bases; unmatched junction bases: 5. CDR3 length: 13 residues. CDR1 is SEHNR, CDR2 FQNEAQ, per germline (reference sequence). The CDR3 here is CASSPGTGDEQYF. The CDR3 region has the DNA TGTGCCAGCAGCCCAGGGACAGGGGATGAGCAGTACTTC.

The chain links TRBV6-4 to TRBJ2-1; D not certain. The length of the CDR3 is 10 residues. Trimming removed 3 bases from V and 7 bases from J, with 1 base in between. Looked up from germline, CDR1 is MRHNA and CDR2 is SNTAGT. The CDR3 coding sequence is TGTGCCAGCAGTGAGAATGAGCAGTTCTTC. This sequence encodes CASSENEQFF.

The V gene is TRBV10-3, the J gene TRBJ1-5; TRBD1 aligns across 8 bases. Trimming removed 2 bases from V and 7 bases from J; junction bases left unmatched: 1. Germline loops: CDR1 ENHRY, CDR2 SYGVKD. This CDR3 spans 13 amino acids. The CDR3 bases are TGTGCCATCAGTGAGACAGGGGGACAGCCCCAGCATTTT. It translates to CAISETGGQPQHF.

The V gene is TRBV21-1, the J gene TRBJ2-3; TRBD1, the table's D call, was not compared with the DNA. TRBV21-1 is a pseudogene locus. The CDR3 has 14 residues. CDR3 sequence reads: CASRPTGSTDTQYF. The CDR3 coding sequence is TGTGCCAGCAGACCAACAGGTAGCACAGATACGCAGTATTTT.

The chain joins TRBV28 to TRBJ2-7, with 7 bases that match TRBD2. The CDR3 is 14 amino acids. J was trimmed by 2 bases and V by 3 bases; bases with no gene match: 4. Per the germline V gene, CDR1 is MDHEN and CDR2 is SYDVKM. The CDR3 DNA reads TGTGCCAGCAGTTTGCGGGGGACGACCTACGAGCAGTACTTC. This codes for CASSLRGTTYEQYF.

The J gene is TRBJ2-1, the V gene TRBV7-9; 13 nucleotides align to TRBD2. The germline CDR1 and CDR2 sequences are SEHNR and FQNEAQ (reference sequence). Trimming removed 5 bases from V and 7 bases from J; junction bases left unmatched: 5. The CDR3 is 15 amino acids. The CDR3 protein is CASSPTSGGANEQFF. The DNA for the CDR3 is TGTGCCAGCAGCCCCACTAGCGGGGGGGCGAATGAGCAGTTCTTC.

CDR3 loop: CASSSQGQGNYNEQFF. CDR3 nucleotide sequence: TGTGCCAGCAGCTCCCAAGGACAGGGTAACTACAATGAGCAGTTCTTC. This chain joins TRBV7-8 and TRBJ2-1; 8 bases are shared with TRBD1. From germline, CDR1 is SGHVS and CDR2 FQNEAQ. The CDR3 is 16 amino acids. V lost 4 bases and J lost 3; bases outside the gene matches: 8.

The J gene is TRBJ2-3, the V gene TRBV5-6; D is undetermined. CDR3 length equals 18 residues. Germline CDR1 is SGHDT and CDR2 is YYEEEE. V lost 0 bases and J 0 bases, leaving 17 bases between the germline ends. CDR3: CASSLVTVRQSSTDTQYF. The CDR3 nucleotides are TGTGCCAGCAGCTTGGTAACAGTTAGGCAGTCTAGCACAGATACGCAGTATTTT. Supplemented by reference TRBV5-6 and TRBJ2-3, the full variable domain reads DAGVTQSPTHLIKTRGQQVTLRCSPKSGHDTVSWYQQALGQGPQFIFQYYEEEERQRGNFPDRFSGHQFPNYSSELNVNALLLGDSALYLCASSLVTVRQSSTDTQYFGPGTRLTVL.

This sequence joins TRBV13 and TRBJ2-5; 9 positions match TRBD2. J was trimmed by 2 bases and V by 5 bases; bases with no gene match: 9. The V gene's germline CDR1 is PRHDT and CDR2 FYEKMQ (reference sequence). The CDR3 is made up of 16 amino acids. In nucleotides, the CDR3 is TGTGCCAGCAGCGTCGGGACTAGCCACTTTCAAGAGACCCAGTACTTC. This encodes CASSVGTSHFQETQYF.

The rearrangement joins TRBV7-2 to TRBJ2-1, with no clear D. The germline V gene encodes CDR1 SGHTA and CDR2 FQGNSA. V was shortened by 1 base and J by 3 bases, with 1 base between the two germline ends. This CDR3 contains 12 residues. CDR3 nucleotides: TGTGCCAGCAGCTTAGTCTACAATGAGCAGTTCTTC. It codes for CASSLVYNEQFF.

The J gene is TRBJ2-2, the V gene TRBV29-1; D not resolved. The V end was cut by 4 bases, the J end by 6 bases, with 12 bases between. The CDR3 is 13 residues long. The V gene's germline CDR1 is SQVTM and CDR2 ANQGSEA. The CDR3 DNA is TGCAGCGTTGTCCCAGATAGGGCCGGGGAGCTGTTTTTT. It translates to CSVVPDRAGELFF.

This clone was picked up a small number of times. V gene TRBV5-1 combines with J gene TRBJ2-3; D possibly matches TRBD1 or TRBD2 (5 bases each). Germline-derived CDR1 and CDR2 are SGHRS and YFSETQ. V was clipped by 4 bases and J by 0 bases, with 15 bases between them. This CDR3 region has 16 residues. This CDR3 reads CASSRGTDLSTDTQYF. CDR3 DNA sequence: TGCGCCAGCAGCCGAGGGACGGACCTTAGCACAGATACGCAGTATTTT.

The rearrangement links TRBV7-3 to TRBJ2-3; D call uncertain. This CDR3 comprises 15 residues. Germline V gene sequence: CDR1 SGHTA, CDR2 FQGTGA. V lost 6 bases and J 4 bases, leaving 17 bases between the germline ends. CDR3 amino acids: CASSRNEQRPDTQYF. The CDR3 nucleotides read TGTGCCAGCAGTCGCAATGAACAGCGCCCAGATACGCAGTATTTT.